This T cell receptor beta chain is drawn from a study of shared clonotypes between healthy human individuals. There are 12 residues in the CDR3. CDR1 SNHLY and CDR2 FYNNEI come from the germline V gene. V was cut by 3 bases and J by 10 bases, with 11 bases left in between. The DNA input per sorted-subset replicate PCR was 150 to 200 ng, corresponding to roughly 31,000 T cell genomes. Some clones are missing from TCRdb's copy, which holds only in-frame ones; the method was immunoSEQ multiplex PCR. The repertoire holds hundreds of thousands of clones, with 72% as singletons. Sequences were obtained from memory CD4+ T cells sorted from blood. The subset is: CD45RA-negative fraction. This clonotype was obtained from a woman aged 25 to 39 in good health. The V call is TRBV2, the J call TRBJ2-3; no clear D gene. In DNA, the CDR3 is TGTGCCAGCAGTGATTCGATTAGTGCGCAGTATTTT. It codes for CASSDSISAQYF.